These 31 T cell receptor beta chains share one sample of origin, sequenced in a study of blood T cell repertoires in COVID-19. Libraries were prepared by immunoSEQ multiplex PCR; TCRdb keeps only in-frame clonotypes and omits some of them. Counted here are around 150,000 clones, 60% to 85% occurring once; the ten biggest clones make up around 4.2%. Sequenced sample: peripheral blood. These receptors originate from a woman over 75 with active or convalescent COVID-19.

This chain connects TRBV9 to TRBJ2-5; a possible D gene is TRBD2 (6 bases). CDR3 length: 13 amino acids. Germline V lookup: CDR1 SGDLS, CDR2 YYNGEE. V lost 5 bases and J 5 bases, leaving 13 bases between the germline ends. The CDR3 reads CASSRGGMETQYF. DNA of the CDR3: TGTGCCAGCAGTCGAGGAGGGATGGAGACCCAGTACTTC.

This chain uses TRBV15 with TRBJ1-5, with 7 bases matching TRBD1. V dropped 0 bases and J dropped 4; count of bases not matched to a gene: 6. CDR3 length: 16 amino acids. The germline V gene encodes CDR1 LNHNV and CDR2 YYDKDF (reference sequence). This chain's CDR3 is CATSRDRVTGNQPQHF. The CDR3 DNA is TGTGCCACCAGCAGAGATCGAGTGACAGGGAATCAGCCCCAGCATTTT.

The V gene is TRBV6-2 or TRBV6-3, the J gene TRBJ1-6, with 9 bases that match TRBD1. The germline gives CDR1 MNHEY, CDR2 SVGEGT. This CDR3 contains 16 residues. Unmatched junction bases numbered 8, after V lost 5 bases and J lost 6 bases. The CDR3 loop is CASSTTGQGLNSPLHF. For the CDR3, the DNA is TGTGCCAGCAGTACTACGGGACAGGGACTTAATTCACCCCTCCACTTT.

This clone was picked up one time. The rearrangement joins TRBV7-2 to TRBJ2-2; D gene uncertain. The germline V gene has CDR1 SGHTA and CDR2 FQGNSA. V lost 0 bases to trimming and J lost 6 bases, with 11 bases between them. The length of the CDR3 is 15 residues. The CDR3 DNA follows: TGTGCCAGCAGCTTAGCGGGCAGTGTGGCCGGGGAGCTGTTTTTT. This translates into CASSLAGSVAGELFF.

The rearrangement uses TRBV3-1 (or the pseudogene TRBV3-2) and TRBJ2-1, with 10 bases matching TRBD2. V lost 6 bases to trimming and J lost 7 bases; unmatched junction nucleotides: 12. The CDR3 has 16 residues. Germline lookup yields CDR1 LGHDT and CDR2 YNNKEL (reference sequence). CDR3 amino acids: CASRPSQRGGINEQFF. CDR3 bases: TGTGCCAGCAGGCCCTCTCAGCGGGGGGGCATAAATGAGCAGTTCTTC.

The J gene is TRBJ2-1, the V gene TRBV9; a weak D match, TRBD2 (5 bases). There are 15 residues in the CDR3. V lost 6 bases to trimming and J lost 0 bases, with 13 bases between them. Germline V gene sequence: CDR1 SGDLS, CDR2 YYNGEE. CDR3: CASTSGAVSYNEQFF. The CDR3 DNA is TGTGCCAGCACCTCCGGAGCGGTCTCCTACAATGAGCAGTTCTTC.

A few counts support this clone. This chain uses TRBV6-4 with TRBJ2-3; 14 bases align to TRBD2. The V segment lost 6 bases and the J segment 3 bases; nucleotides outside the gene matches: 2. Germline loops: CDR1 MRHNA, CDR2 SNTAGT. The CDR3 spans 15 residues. As DNA, the CDR3 is TGTGCCAGCAGCAGACTAGCGGGAGGGACAGATACGCAGTATTTT. Translating gives CASSRLAGGTDTQYF.

The chain employs TRBV19 and TRBJ2-1; 10 bases agree with TRBD2. This CDR3 spans 16 amino acids. Looked up from germline, CDR1 is LNHDA and CDR2 is SQIVND (reference sequence). J was trimmed by 4 bases and V by 3 bases; bases with no gene match: 6. The CDR3: CASSISGGALYNEQFF. As DNA, the CDR3 is TGTGCCAGTAGTATCAGCGGGGGGGCATTGTACAATGAGCAGTTCTTC.

With respect to this clone: This clone may be a read error of a much larger clone one base away. The rearrangement uses TRBV5-1 and TRBJ1-6, with unresolved D. CDR3 length: 15 residues. The V gene's germline CDR1 is SGHRS and CDR2 YFSETQ. CDR3 sequence reads: CASSLVSVDNSPPHF. The CDR3 region has the DNA TGCGCCAGCAGCTTGGTGTCCGTAGATAATTCACCCCCCCACTTT.

The V and J genes are TRBV18 and TRBJ2-2, with 7 bases that match TRBD1. This CDR3 has 19 residues. Germline V gene data show CDR1 as KGHSH and CDR2 as LQKENI. The V segment lost 6 bases and the J segment 0 bases; nucleotides outside the gene matches: 16. In DNA form, the CDR3 reads TGTGCCAGCTCCCGGGTGACAGGGTCCACCGCAACGAACACCGGGGAGCTGTTTTTT. This codes for CASSRVTGSTATNTGELFF.

The chain carries TRBV3-1 (or the pseudogene TRBV3-2) and TRBJ2-1; 8 bases match TRBD1. The CDR3 runs 17 residues. CDR1 is LGHDT and CDR2 is YNNKEL in the germline V gene (reference sequence). Unmatched junction bases numbered 13, after V lost 4 bases and J lost 5 bases. CDR3 DNA: TGTGCCAGCAGCCCCTCACCCGGACAGGGTCGGCACAATGAGCAGTTCTTC. This gives the protein CASSPSPGQGRHNEQFF.

This clone was seen only once. The chain couples TRBV11-2 to TRBJ2-5; no firm D call. CDR1 and CDR2 from the germline V gene are SGHAT and FQNNGV. The V and J ends lost 4 bases and 0 bases respectively, with 3 bases between them. The CDR3 has 12 amino acids. In DNA, the CDR3 is TGTGCCAGCAGCTCCTACCAAGAGACCCAGTACTTC. It translates to CASSSYQETQYF.

This sequence joins TRBV30 and TRBJ1-6, with 7 bases matching TRBD1. J lost 9 bases, V lost 4 bases, and 3 bases had no gene match. The CDR3 runs to 12 residues. Germline V gene sequence: CDR1 GTSNPN, CDR2 SVGIG (reference sequence). Written as DNA, the CDR3 is TGTGCCTGGACCCAGGGGGGTTCACCCCTCCACTTT. Its protein product is CAWTQGGSPLHF.

The CDR3 DNA is TGCGCCAGCAGCCAAGATCCGACTAGCGGGGGGGCAAGTGTAAGAGATACGCAGTATTTT. Protein sequence: CASSQDPTSGGASVRDTQYF. V and J are TRBV4-3 and TRBJ2-3, with 14 bases that match TRBD2. V lost 0 bases, J lost 5 bases, and 13 bases stayed unmatched. This CDR3 comprises 20 residues. Germline V lookup: CDR1 LGHNA, CDR2 YSLEER.

This chain uses TRBV2 with TRBJ1-4; a possible D gene is TRBD1 (6 bases). CDR3 size: 14 residues. Germline V lookup: CDR1 SNHLY, CDR2 FYNNEI. V was cut by 7 bases and J by 2 bases, with 11 bases left in between. CDR3 in DNA: TGTGCCAGCATGATCACAGGGACTAATGAAAAACTGTTTTTT. Translating gives CASMITGTNEKLFF.

This clone was seen a handful of times. The V call is TRBV24-1, the J call TRBJ2-7; 10 bases align to TRBD1. V lost 2 bases and J lost 0; bases outside the gene matches: 6. Germline CDR1 and CDR2: KGHDR and SFDVKD. This CDR3 comprises 17 residues. CDR3 loop: CATSDYHRDRGSYEQYF. The CDR3 coding sequence is TGTGCCACCAGTGATTATCACCGGGACAGGGGCTCCTACGAGCAGTACTTC.

The chain combines TRBV18 with TRBJ2-1; 12 bases match TRBD2. Germline V CDR1 and CDR2: KGHSH, LQKENI. The CDR3 runs 16 residues. J gave up 7 bases and V 5 bases, and 9 bases lay outside the gene matches. This CDR3 reads CASSALGGTSGNEQFF. The CDR3 DNA reads as TGTGCCAGCTCAGCGCTCGGTGGGACTAGCGGGAATGAGCAGTTCTTC.

The chain couples TRBV7-8 to TRBJ1-1; 10 bases are shared with TRBD1. This CDR3 has 14 amino acids. V dropped 2 bases and J dropped 7; count of bases not matched to a gene: 4. The V gene's germline CDR1 is SGHVS and CDR2 FQNEAQ. CDR3 amino acids: CASSLLGTGVEAFF. The CDR3 DNA follows: TGTGCCAGCAGCTTATTAGGGACAGGGGTTGAAGCTTTCTTT.

The chain combines TRBV11-2 with TRBJ2-7, with 9 bases identical to TRBD1. The CDR3 sequence is 12 residues long. V lost 11 bases and J lost 4; bases outside the gene matches: 6. In germline, CDR1 is SGHAT, CDR2 FQNNGV. CDR3 DNA: TGTGCCGGGCGCGGACAGGGGTACGAGCAGTACTTC. Translating gives CAGRGQGYEQYF.

V and J are TRBV12-3 or TRBV12-4 and TRBJ1-2; no firm D call. This CDR3 is built from 12 residues. Between the trimmed V and J ends, which lost 5 bases and 7 bases, there was a span of 11 bases. CDR3: CASSTRAFGYTF. The CDR3 DNA reads as TGTGCCAGCAGTACTCGAGCGTTTGGCTACACCTTC.

This clone was counted only a few times. This chain links TRBV6-5 with TRBJ2-1, with 7 bases aligning to TRBD2. This CDR3 spans 15 amino acids. Germline V lookup: CDR1 MNHEY, CDR2 SVGAGI. V shed 5 bases and J 6 bases; nucleotides not matched to a gene: 10. The CDR3 DNA follows: TGTGCCAGCAGTCCGGACGGGAGGATACGCAATGAGCAGTTCTTC. Translation gives CASSPDGRIRNEQFF.

This clone has more than one count but fewer than ten. The chain uses TRBV19 and TRBJ1-1; D gene uncertain. The V end was cut by 3 bases, the J end by 3 bases, with 14 bases between. The CDR3 runs 15 residues. The V gene's germline CDR1 is LNHDA and CDR2 SQIVND (reference sequence). The CDR3 region is CASSMRGKDYTEAFF. The CDR3 coding sequence is TGTGCCAGTAGTATGAGAGGGAAGGATTACACTGAAGCTTTCTTT. The whole variable domain, remainder taken from reference TRBV19 and TRBJ1-1, is DGGITQSPKYLFRKEGQNVTLSCEQNLNHDAMYWYRQDPGQGLRLIYYSQIVNDFQKGDIAEGYSVSREKKESFPLTVTSAQKNPTAFYLCASSMRGKDYTEAFFGQGTRLTVV.

CDR3 bases: TGTGCCAGCAGTGACGGGACACCCAGAAACACCATATATTTT. It yields the protein CASSDGTPRNTIYF. The chain links TRBV6-2 or TRBV6-3 to TRBJ1-3, with a weak D call TRBD1 (6 bases). Germline V lookup: CDR1 MNHEY, CDR2 SVGEGT. The CDR3 consists of 14 residues. The germline V and J ends were trimmed by 5 bases and 5 bases, with 13 bases remaining between them.

This clone was seen a handful of times. CDR3 protein: CAWRDRGPGETQYF. The DNA of the CDR3 is TGTGCCTGGAGGGACAGGGGGCCGGGAGAGACCCAGTACTTC. The chain combines TRBV30 with TRBJ2-5; TRBD1 agrees at 11 bases. J lost 4 bases, V lost 3 bases, and 4 bases had no gene match. Germline V gene data show CDR1 as GTSNPN and CDR2 as SVGIG (reference sequence). The CDR3 contains 14 residues.

The V call is TRBV19, the J call TRBJ1-1; D is ambiguous. Per the germline V gene, CDR1 is LNHDA and CDR2 is SQIVND (reference sequence). The CDR3 spans 13 residues. The ends were cut back, 5 bases at V and 1 base at J, with 8 bases in the middle. CDR3 residues: CASSSNRNTEAFF. CDR3 nucleotides: TGTGCCAGTAGTTCTAACAGGAACACTGAAGCTTTCTTT.

Points on this clone: The junction departs from germline at one end; a sequencing error may be responsible. The rearrangement joins TRBV5-6 to TRBJ1-4; TRBD1 agrees at 7 bases. CDR3 size: 14 residues. The germline CDR1 and CDR2 sequences are SGHDT and YYEEEE. The CDR3 DNA sequence: TGTGCCAGCACCTTGACAGGGCGTCGGGAAAAACTGTTTTTT. Amino acids: CASTLTGRREKLFF.

This rearrangement joins TRBV7-3 to TRBJ2-4; 7 nucleotides match TRBD1. This CDR3 spans 13 amino acids. The trim removed 5 bases at V and 6 bases at J, leaving 4 bases unmatched. The germline V gene encodes CDR1 SGHTA and CDR2 FQGTGA. This chain's CDR3 is CASSPRQGNIQYF. The CDR3 DNA sequence: TGTGCCAGCAGCCCCCGACAGGGAAACATTCAGTACTTC.

J is TRBJ1-3 and V is TRBV4-1; 7 nucleotides agree with TRBD1. V was pared by 0 bases and J by 3 bases, with 11 bases of the junction left unmatched. Germline values: CDR1 MGHRA, CDR2 YSYEKL. The CDR3 runs to 18 residues. CDR3 sequence reads: CASSQDFLTGRGGNTIYF. CDR3 nucleotide sequence: TGCGCCAGCAGCCAAGATTTTCTGACAGGGCGGGGTGGAAACACCATATATTTT.

The chain joins TRBV18 to TRBJ2-7; 8 nucleotides agree with TRBD1. Germline V gives CDR1 KGHSH, CDR2 LQKENI. The V gene end was trimmed by 2 bases and the J gene end by 3 bases; junction bases not matched to a gene: 3. This CDR3 has 14 residues. In DNA form, the CDR3 reads TGTGCCAGCTCACCAAGGACAGGGAACTACGAGCAGTACTTC. As protein: CASSPRTGNYEQYF. The complete variable domain, with remaining parts taken from reference TRBV18 and TRBJ2-7, reads NAGVMQNPRHLVRRRGQEARLRCSPMKGHSHVYWYRQLPEEGLKFMVYLQKENIIDESGMPKERFSAEFPKEGPSILRIQQVVRGDSAAYFCASSPRTGNYEQYFGPGTRLTVT.

V is TRBV19 and J is TRBJ1-3; TRBD1 might be the D (6 bases). From germline, CDR1 is LNHDA and CDR2 SQIVND (reference sequence). This CDR3 is built from 14 residues. Trimming pared 6 bases from V and 1 base from J, leaving 10 bases between. CDR3 in amino acids: CASSSRGSGNTIYF. The CDR3 region has the DNA TGTGCCAGTAGCAGCAGGGGATCTGGAAACACCATATATTTT. The full variable domain, its missing parts supplied by reference TRBV19 and TRBJ1-3, is DGGITQSPKYLFRKEGQNVTLSCEQNLNHDAMYWYRQDPGQGLRLIYYSQIVNDFQKGDIAEGYSVSREKKESFPLTVTSAQKNPTAFYLCASSSRGSGNTIYFGEGSWLTVV.

The chain recombines TRBV5-6 with TRBJ1-5, with 12 bases lining up with TRBD1. The CDR3 loop spans 17 amino acids. Germline CDR1 reads SGHDT; CDR2 reads YYEEEE. With V trimmed by 4 bases and J by 4 bases, 9 bases remained unmatched. The CDR3 region is CASSAAGTGGSNQPQHF. CDR3 DNA: TGTGCCAGCAGCGCCGCCGGGACAGGGGGCTCAAATCAGCCCCAGCATTTT.